Listed here are 5 T cell receptor beta chains from one sample, sequenced in a study of radiotherapy plus CTLA-4 blockade in lung cancer. Measured with immunoSEQ multiplex PCR; TCRdb has only the in-frame clones, and not every one. The sample has approximately 39,000 clones; just under 75% are singletons. Sequencing used peripheral blood, obtained from a patient treated with radiotherapy plus ipilimumab. The receptor set was obtained from a human donor with non-small cell lung cancer who had stable disease on radiotherapy plus ipilimumab.

There are a few counts of this clone. The CDR3 here is CASSLLGGEGYTF. The CDR3 nucleotides are TGCGCCAGCAGCCTCCTAGGGGGCGAAGGCTACACCTTC. The chain joins TRBV5-1 to TRBJ1-2; 7 bases map to TRBD1. Looked up from germline, CDR1 is SGHRS and CDR2 is YFSETQ. The CDR3 runs to 13 residues. V lost 4 bases to trimming and J lost 8 bases; unmatched junction nucleotides: 8.

V gene TRBV7-9 combines with J gene TRBJ2-7, with 8 bases matching TRBD1. Germline-derived CDR1 and CDR2 are SEHNR and FQNEAQ (reference sequence). The CDR3 is 15 residues long. After removal of 5 bases from V and 1 base from J, the junction contained 7 bases not matched to a gene. The CDR3 sequence is CASSLDRERSYEQYF. CDR3 bases: TGTGCCAGCAGCCTGGACAGGGAAAGGTCCTACGAGCAGTACTTC.

The chain employs TRBV5-8 and TRBJ1-1; 10 bases line up with TRBD1. Germline V gene lookup returns CDR1 SGHTS and CDR2 YDEGEE. With V trimmed by 5 bases and J by 4 bases, 8 bases remained unmatched. The CDR3 sequence is 15 residues long. CDR3 nucleotide sequence: TGTGCCAGCAGATCCGGGACAGGGGATTTCACTGAAGCTTTCTTT. This encodes CASRSGTGDFTEAFF. Using reference TRBV5-8 and TRBJ1-1 for the parts outside the CDR3, the full variable domain is EAGVTQSPTHLIKTRGQQATLRCSPISGHTSVYWYQQALGLGLQFLLWYDEGEERNRGNFPPRFSGRQFPNYSSELNVNALELEDSALYLCASRSGTGDFTEAFFGQGTRLTVV.

Concerning this clone itself: Germline and junction disagree at one end, which may indicate a read error. This chain connects TRBV6-5 to TRBJ1-2, with 7 positions matching TRBD1. Germline CDR1 reads MNHEY; CDR2 reads SVGAGI. The CDR3 is made up of 12 amino acids. This CDR3 is CAISEGQDGYTF. CDR3 in DNA: TGTGCCATCAGTGAAGGACAGGATGGCTACACCTTC.

The CDR3 loop is CASSRARDREPSYEQYF. The CDR3 DNA reads TGTGCCAGCAGCCGGGCCCGGGACAGGGAGCCAAGCTACGAGCAGTACTTC. The gene calls are TRBV12-1 and TRBJ2-7; the DNA was not used to check the table's D call, TRBD1. TRBV12-1 is a recognized pseudogene. CDR3 size: 17 residues.